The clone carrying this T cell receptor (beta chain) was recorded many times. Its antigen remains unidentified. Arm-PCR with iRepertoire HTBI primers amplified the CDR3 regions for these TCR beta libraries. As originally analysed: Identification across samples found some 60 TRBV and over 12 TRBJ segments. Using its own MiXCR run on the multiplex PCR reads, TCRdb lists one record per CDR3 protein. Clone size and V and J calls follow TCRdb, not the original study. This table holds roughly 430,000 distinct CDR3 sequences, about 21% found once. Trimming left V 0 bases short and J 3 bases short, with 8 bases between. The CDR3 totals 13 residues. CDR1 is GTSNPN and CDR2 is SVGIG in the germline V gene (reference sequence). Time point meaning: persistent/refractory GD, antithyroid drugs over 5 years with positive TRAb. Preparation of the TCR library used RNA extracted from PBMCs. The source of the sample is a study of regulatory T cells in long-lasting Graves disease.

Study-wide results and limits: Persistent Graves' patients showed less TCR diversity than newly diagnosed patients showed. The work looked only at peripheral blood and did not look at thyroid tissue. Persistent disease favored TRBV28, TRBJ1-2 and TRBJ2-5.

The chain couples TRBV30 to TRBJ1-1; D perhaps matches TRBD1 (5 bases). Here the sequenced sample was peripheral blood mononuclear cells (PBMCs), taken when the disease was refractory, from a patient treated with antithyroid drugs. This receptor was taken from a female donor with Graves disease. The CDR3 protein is CAWSVSGDTEAFF. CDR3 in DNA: TGTGCCTGGAGTGTATCGGGGGACACTGAAGCTTTCTTT.